These 30 T cell receptor beta chains were all obtained from the same sample, sequenced in a study of T cells in localized non-small cell lung cancer. Method: immunoSEQ multiplex PCR; TCRdb's copy keeps in-frame clones and lacks some. This sample has 130,000 or so clones, with approximately 88% found just once. The sequencing used peripheral blood, collected before any cancer treatment. The receptors derive from a female donor older than 55 with stage I lung adenocarcinoma.

The J gene is TRBJ2-7, the V gene TRBV20-1, with unresolved D. CDR1 DFQATT and CDR2 SNEGSKA come from the germline V gene (reference sequence). This CDR3 contains 10 residues. CDR3 sequence (DNA): TGCAGCCTCGACCCCTACGAGCAGTACTTC. It is translated as CSLDPYEQYF.

The chain joins TRBV27 to TRBJ2-3; D may be TRBD1 (5 bases). Germline V gene lookup returns CDR1 MNHEY and CDR2 SMNVEV (reference sequence). The CDR3 runs 16 residues. The V end lost 2 bases, the J end lost 2 bases, and 14 bases lay between the germline ends. Here the CDR3 DNA reads TGTGCCAGCAGTTTAGATTCTCAGGGCGCCACAGATACGCAGTATTTT. This translates into CASSLDSQGATDTQYF.

This clone showed up just once. The rearrangement uses TRBV1 and TRBJ2-7. TRBV1 corresponds to a pseudogene. The length of the CDR3 is 11 residues. CDR3 sequence reads: CTSSTAYEQYF. The DNA for the CDR3 is TGCACCAGCAGCACCGCCTACGAGCAGTACTTC.

A few counts support this clone. This rearrangement joins TRBV4-1 to TRBJ1-6, with D tentatively TRBD1 (5 bases). The V end lost 0 bases, the J end lost 9 bases, and 6 bases lay between the germline ends. Germline values: CDR1 MGHRA, CDR2 YSYEKL. The CDR3 covers 13 residues. CDR3 protein: CASSQEQVSPLHF. The CDR3 DNA sequence: TGCGCCAGCAGCCAAGAACAGGTTTCACCCCTCCACTTT.

J is TRBJ2-5 and V is TRBV9; the D gene is possibly TRBD2 (5 bases). The V end lost 0 bases, the J end lost 2 bases, and 11 bases lay between the germline ends. The CDR3 has 15 amino acids. Germline loops: CDR1 SGDLS, CDR2 YYNGEE. The CDR3 spells CASSVDWTPQETQYF. The DNA of the CDR3 is TGTGCCAGCAGCGTAGATTGGACTCCTCAAGAGACCCAGTACTTC.

The J gene is TRBJ2-7, the V gene TRBV6-5; possibly TRBD1 for D (5 bases). Germline V gene data show CDR1 as MNHEY and CDR2 as SVGAGI. V shed 3 bases and J shed 6 bases, with 12 bases lying between them. The CDR3 totals 13 residues. CDR3 in DNA: TGTGCCAGCAGTTATTTAAGCACAGGCGAGCAGTACTTC. Its protein product is CASSYLSTGEQYF.

The genes are TRBV19 and TRBJ2-3, with unresolved D. Trimming pared 1 base from V and 0 bases from J, leaving 8 bases between. Looked up from germline, CDR1 is LNHDA and CDR2 is SQIVND (reference sequence). The CDR3 consists of 15 residues. CDR3 bases: TGTGCCAGTAGTATAGTACGAACTAGCACAGATACGCAGTATTTT. It yields the protein CASSIVRTSTDTQYF.

The CDR3 loop reads CASSAFGGRNEQFF. The DNA for the CDR3 is TGTGCCAGCAGTGCCTTTGGAGGGAGAAATGAGCAGTTCTTC. The V and J genes are TRBV6-5 and TRBJ2-1; D is perhaps TRBD2 (6 bases). CDR1 MNHEY and CDR2 SVGAGI come from the germline V gene. Trimming pared 5 bases from V and 7 bases from J, leaving 15 bases between. The CDR3 totals 14 residues.

The rearrangement uses TRBV14 and TRBJ1-4; D not certain. This CDR3 has 13 residues. Looked up from germline, CDR1 is SGHDN and CDR2 is FVKESK. Trimming removed 6 bases at V and 7 bases at J, with 12 bases between. CDR3 coding DNA: TGTGCCAGCAGTCGGTCCGCTACTGAAAAACTGTTTTTT. Protein sequence: CASSRSATEKLFF.

The CDR3 loop is CASSYSIGAEAFF. Here the CDR3 DNA reads TGTGCCAGCAGTTACTCGATCGGAGCCGAAGCTTTCTTT. This chain links TRBV6-5 with TRBJ1-1; D remains ambiguous. The V end was cut by 0 bases, the J end by 8 bases, with 10 bases between. Germline CDR1 and CDR2: MNHEY and SVGAGI. CDR3 length: 13 residues.

This clone has only one observation. J is TRBJ1-2 and V is TRBV7-2, with 7 positions matching TRBD1. V trimming: 1 base; J trimming: 4 bases; junction bases outside the gene matches: 3. The CDR3 is made up of 14 amino acids. Germline values: CDR1 SGHTA, CDR2 FQGNSA. The CDR3 region is CASSLGQGSYGYTF. The CDR3, as DNA: TGTGCCAGCAGCTTAGGACAGGGAAGCTATGGCTACACCTTC. Full variable domain (missing parts from reference TRBV7-2 and TRBJ1-2): GAGVSQSPSNKVTEKGKDVELRCDPISGHTALYWYRQSLGQGLEFLIYFQGNSAPDKSGLPSDRFSAERTGGSVSTLTIQRTQQEDSAVYLCASSLGQGSYGYTFGSGTRLTVV.

This clone was detected once. The chain uses TRBV29-1 and TRBJ2-7; D uncertain. The CDR3 contains 14 residues. The V end lost 6 bases, the J end lost 2 bases, and 17 bases lay between the germline ends. Germline loops: CDR1 SQVTM, CDR2 ANQGSEA. The CDR3 DNA follows: TGCAGCGTCCAGGCAGACGGTAACACCTACGAGCAGTACTTC. Protein: CSVQADGNTYEQYF.

This clone was picked up many times. The CDR3 DNA sequence: TGCGCCAGCAGCTTGGAGGGGGTGACTAATGAAAAACTGTTTTTT. It codes for CASSLEGVTNEKLFF. V gene TRBV5-1 combines with J gene TRBJ1-4, with a possible D match to TRBD1 (6 bases). Germline values: CDR1 SGHRS, CDR2 YFSETQ. Trimming stripped 0 bases from V and 2 bases from J, with 8 bases between. This CDR3 comprises 15 residues. The variable domain in full, completed from reference TRBV5-1 and TRBJ1-4, reads KAGVTQTPRYLIKTRGQQVTLSCSPISGHRSVSWYQQTPGQGLQFLFEYFSETQRNKGNFPGRFSGRQFSNSRSEMNVSTLELGDSALYLCASSLEGVTNEKLFFGSGTQLSVL.

In DNA form, the CDR3 reads TGCGCCAGCAGCTTGGAGGCAGGGGAAGTCAATGAGCAGTTCTTC. Amino acid sequence: CASSLEAGEVNEQFF. This chain uses TRBV5-1 with TRBJ2-1, with TRBD1 as a possible D gene (6 bases). The CDR3 has 15 residues. Germline CDR1 reads SGHRS; CDR2 reads YFSETQ. Trimming stripped 0 bases from V and 6 bases from J, with 13 bases between.

V gene TRBV15 combines with J gene TRBJ1-4, with 9 positions matching TRBD1. The J segment lost 5 bases and the V segment lost 3 bases, leaving 4 bases of the junction unmatched. Germline V lookup: CDR1 LNHNV, CDR2 YYDKDF (reference sequence). The CDR3 is 15 amino acids. Here the CDR3 reads CATSRRQGGNEKLFF. As DNA, the CDR3 is TGTGCCACCAGCAGGAGACAGGGGGGGAATGAAAAACTGTTTTTT.

The V call is TRBV6-4, the J call TRBJ1-2, with TRBD1 matching over 9 bases. The trim removed 4 bases at V and 5 bases at J, leaving 5 bases unmatched. Germline V gene sequence: CDR1 MRHNA, CDR2 SNTAGT. This CDR3 is 14 amino acids long. The CDR3 coding sequence is TGTGCCAGCAGTGCCGAACAGGGGGCTTATGGCTACACCTTC. Residues: CASSAEQGAYGYTF.

This sequence joins TRBV28 and TRBJ1-1, with TRBD1 matching 7 bases. The CDR3 has 14 amino acids. J lost 11 bases, V lost 8 bases, and 17 bases had no gene match. Germline CDR1 and CDR2: MDHEN and SYDVKM. CDR3 region: CASDPIRPGQHAFF. The CDR3 DNA follows: TGTGCCAGCGATCCGATCCGACCGGGACAGCATGCTTTCTTT.

This clone was observed a handful of times. The rearrangement joins TRBV30 to TRBJ1-1; possible D gene TRBD1, 5 bases. V was pared by 4 bases and J by 1 base, with 13 bases between. The CDR3 sequence is 14 residues long. Germline CDR1 GTSNPN, CDR2 SVGIG (reference sequence). The CDR3 nucleotides are TGTGCCTGGAAGTGGGGGACCGGGAACACTGAAGCTTTCTTT. This codes for CAWKWGTGNTEAFF.

The chain employs TRBV27 and TRBJ2-1, with 13 bases that match TRBD2. The CDR3 length is 17 residues. CDR1 is MNHEY, CDR2 SMNVEV, per germline (reference sequence). V shed 2 bases, J shed 6 bases, and the junction held 7 bases outside the gene matches. As DNA, the CDR3 is TGTGCCAGCAGTTTAGCAGGGGGACTAGCGGGAATCAATGAGCAGTTCTTC. It codes for CASSLAGGLAGINEQFF.

For the CDR3, the DNA is TGTGCCAGCAGTACTGAAACGGGACAGATAATAGGAAAACTGTTTTTT. As protein: CASSTETGQIIGKLFF. This sequence joins TRBV2 and TRBJ1-4, with TRBD1 identical over 7 bases. The trim removed 5 bases at V and 10 bases at J, leaving 16 bases unmatched. CDR1 is SNHLY, CDR2 FYNNEI, per germline. The CDR3 is 16 amino acids.

This clone was counted between two and nine times. The CDR3: CAWSLLGTGGTEAFF. In DNA form, the CDR3 reads TGTGCCTGGAGTCTCCTCGGGACAGGGGGCACTGAAGCTTTCTTT. The chain recombines TRBV30 with TRBJ1-1, with 11 bases fitting TRBD1. The CDR3 consists of 15 residues. CDR1 and CDR2 (germline): GTSNPN, SVGIG (reference sequence). V gave up 2 bases and J gave up 4 bases; unmatched junction bases: 6.

J is TRBJ2-7 and V is TRBV2; maybe TRBD1 (5 bases). Trimming stripped 1 base from V and 6 bases from J, with 10 bases between. Germline V gives CDR1 SNHLY, CDR2 FYNNEI. The CDR3 spans 13 residues. The CDR3 DNA reads as TGTGCCAGCAGTGAAGAGGGGTGGATCGAGCAGTACTTC. It encodes CASSEEGWIEQYF.

The chain has TRBV5-1 and TRBJ2-1; 7 bases line up with TRBD1. The germline V gene has CDR1 SGHRS and CDR2 YFSETQ. The CDR3 runs 16 residues. After removal of 0 bases from V and 6 bases from J, the junction contained 9 bases not matched to a gene. This CDR3 reads CASSLGLARGTNEQFF. In DNA form, the CDR3 reads TGCGCCAGCAGCTTGGGTTTGGCCAGGGGGACCAATGAGCAGTTCTTC. The full variable domain, in which reference TRBV5-1 and TRBJ2-1 provide the parts outside the CDR3, is KAGVTQTPRYLIKTRGQQVTLSCSPISGHRSVSWYQQTPGQGLQFLFEYFSETQRNKGNFPGRFSGRQFSNSRSEMNVSTLELGDSALYLCASSLGLARGTNEQFFGPGTRLTVL.

The J gene is TRBJ2-7, the V gene TRBV9, with TRBD2 matching 7 bases. The CDR3 length is 16 residues. Germline assignment: CDR1 SGDLS and CDR2 YYNGEE. V was clipped by 0 bases and J by 5 bases; unmatched bases: 11. CDR3 in DNA: TGTGCCAGCAGCGTAGGGGTAGTAGCGGGTCTGGACGAGCAGTACTTC. Its protein product is CASSVGVVAGLDEQYF.

V gene TRBV5-1 combines with J gene TRBJ2-5; D call uncertain. The CDR3 length is 13 residues. Germline V lookup: CDR1 SGHRS, CDR2 YFSETQ. With 1 base removed from V and 5 bases from J, the gap between germline ends came to 9 bases. Written as DNA, the CDR3 is TGCGCCAGCAGCTTGCGTATGGGGGAGACCCAGTACTTC. It codes for CASSLRMGETQYF.

The rearrangement joins TRBV5-4 to TRBJ2-3; 8 bases fit TRBD2. The CDR3 is 16 residues long. Looked up from germline, CDR1 is SGHNT and CDR2 is YYREEE (reference sequence). V shed 4 bases and J 6 bases; nucleotides not matched to a gene: 13. CDR3 nucleotide sequence: TGTGCCAGCAGCCCGACTAGCGAGGTGATGGGGGATACGCAGTATTTT. Translation: CASSPTSEVMGDTQYF.

The chain carries TRBV11-2 and TRBJ2-1; D not resolved. Germline CDR1 SGHAT, CDR2 FQNNGV. V was trimmed by 2 bases and J by 5 bases, leaving 13 bases between them. The CDR3 consists of 15 residues. The DNA for the CDR3 is TGTGCCAGCAGCTTAATTCGGTTTTTCAACAATGAGCAGTTCTTC. Residues: CASSLIRFFNNEQFF.

For the CDR3, the DNA is TGTGCCAGCAGGGACCAGGGTCGAGGCTACGAGCAGTACTTC. It encodes CASRDQGRGYEQYF. The chain combines TRBV6-6 with TRBJ2-7; maybe TRBD1 (5 bases). Germline CDR1 is MNHNY and CDR2 is SVGAGI (reference sequence). V was clipped by 6 bases and J by 3 bases, with 15 bases between them. The CDR3 runs to 14 residues.

The chain has TRBV11-3 and TRBJ2-3; D gene uncertain. The CDR3 is 13 amino acids. Germline V lookup: CDR1 SGHNT, CDR2 YENEEA. Trimming removed 5 bases from V and 1 base from J, with 7 bases in between. The CDR3 DNA is TGTGCCAGCAGCATAGGAGGCACAGATACGCAGTATTTT. Its protein is CASSIGGTDTQYF.

The rearrangement joins TRBV5-8 to TRBJ2-3; D gene unclear. The V end was cut by 0 bases, the J end by 3 bases, with 11 bases between. The CDR3 runs to 15 residues. The V gene's germline CDR1 is SGHTS and CDR2 YDEGEE. CDR3 amino acids: CASSLVLLGTDTQYF. For the CDR3, the DNA is TGTGCCAGCAGCTTGGTCCTTCTGGGTACAGATACGCAGTATTTT.